This T cell receptor (beta chain) was retrieved from a study of cytomegalovirus exposure and HLA in healthy donors. J gave up 0 bases and V 4 bases, and 10 bases lay outside the gene matches. The CDR3 totals 18 residues. Germline CDR1 ENHRY, CDR2 SYGVKD. For this clone: The antigen is undetermined.

The PCR had 60 Vbeta and 13 Jbeta primers. The protocol was immunoSEQ multiplex PCR, while the TCRdb copy is restricted to in-frame clones and leaves out a portion. The table records around 180,000 clones, over 60% of them present only once. The study, taken as a whole, reports: TCR beta chain V- and J-gene trimming was linked, in a later analysis, to a missense variant in DCLRE1C. Later analysis identified several of the most significant clusters that appeared linked to common viral pathogens.

This TCR was recovered from a girl between 10 and 17 years old in good health and CMV-seronegative. Specimen: PBMCs. J is TRBJ2-1 and V is TRBV10-3, with TRBD2 matching 9 bases. CDR3 bases: TGTGCCATCAGTGTTGTTCTAGCGGGGACCAGCTCCTACAATGAGCAGTTCTTC. It yields the protein CAISVVLAGTSSYNEQFF.